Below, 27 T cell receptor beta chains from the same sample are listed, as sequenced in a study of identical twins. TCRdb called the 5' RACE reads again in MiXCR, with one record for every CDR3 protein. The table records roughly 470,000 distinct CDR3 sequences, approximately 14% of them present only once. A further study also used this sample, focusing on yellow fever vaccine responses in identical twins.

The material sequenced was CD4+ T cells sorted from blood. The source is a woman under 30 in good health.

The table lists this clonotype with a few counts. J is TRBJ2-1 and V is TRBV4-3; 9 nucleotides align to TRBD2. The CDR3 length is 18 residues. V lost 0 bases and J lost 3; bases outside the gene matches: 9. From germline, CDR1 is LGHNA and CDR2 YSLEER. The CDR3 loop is CASSQEGVAGVGYNEQFF. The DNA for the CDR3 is TGCGCCAGCAGCCAAGAAGGAGTAGCGGGAGTTGGCTACAATGAGCAGTTCTTC.

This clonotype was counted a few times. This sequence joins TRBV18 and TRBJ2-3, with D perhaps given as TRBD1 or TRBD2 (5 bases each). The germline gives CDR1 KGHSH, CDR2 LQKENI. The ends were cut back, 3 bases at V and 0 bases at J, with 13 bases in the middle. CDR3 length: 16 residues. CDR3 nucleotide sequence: TGTGCCAGCTCACCGCCGAGGGGCCTTAGCACAGATACGCAGTATTTT. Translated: CASSPPRGLSTDTQYF.

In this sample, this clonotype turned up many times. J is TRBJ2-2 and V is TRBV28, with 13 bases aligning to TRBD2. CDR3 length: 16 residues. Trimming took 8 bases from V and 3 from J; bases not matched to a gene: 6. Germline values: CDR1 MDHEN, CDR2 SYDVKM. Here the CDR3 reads CASWTSGRSDTGELFF. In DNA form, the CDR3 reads TGTGCCAGCTGGACTAGCGGGAGAAGTGACACCGGGGAGCTGTTTTTT.

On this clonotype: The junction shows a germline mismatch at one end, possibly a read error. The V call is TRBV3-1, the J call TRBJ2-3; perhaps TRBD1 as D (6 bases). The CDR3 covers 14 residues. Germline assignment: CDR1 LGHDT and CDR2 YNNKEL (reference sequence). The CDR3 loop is CACSQDRSSDTQYF. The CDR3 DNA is TGTGCCTGCAGCCAAGACAGGTCATCCGATACGCAGTATTTT.

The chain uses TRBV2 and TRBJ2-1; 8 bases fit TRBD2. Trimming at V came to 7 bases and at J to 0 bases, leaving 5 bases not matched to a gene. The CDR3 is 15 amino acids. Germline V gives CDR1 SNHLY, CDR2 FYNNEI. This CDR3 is CASTTGGGSYNEQFF. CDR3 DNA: TGTGCCAGCACCACCGGGGGGGGCTCCTACAATGAGCAGTTCTTC.

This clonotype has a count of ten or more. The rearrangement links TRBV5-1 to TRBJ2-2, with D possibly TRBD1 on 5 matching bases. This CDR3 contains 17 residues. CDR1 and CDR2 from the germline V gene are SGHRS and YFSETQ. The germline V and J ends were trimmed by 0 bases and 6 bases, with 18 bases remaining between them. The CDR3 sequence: CASSLVSRGAGSGELFF. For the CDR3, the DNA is TGCGCCAGCAGCTTGGTTTCTAGGGGCGCCGGGTCCGGGGAGCTGTTTTTT.

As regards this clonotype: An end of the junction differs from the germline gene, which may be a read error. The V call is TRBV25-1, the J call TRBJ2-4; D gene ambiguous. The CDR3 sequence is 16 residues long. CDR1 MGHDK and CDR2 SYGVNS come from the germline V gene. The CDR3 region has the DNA TGTGCCAGCACTGCCGGGTGGCCCGATGCCAAAACCATTCAGTACTTC. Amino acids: CASTAGWPDAKTIQYF. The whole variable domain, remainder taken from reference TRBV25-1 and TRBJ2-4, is EADIYQTPRYLVIGTGKKITLECSQTMGHDKMYWYQQDPGMELHLIHYSYGVNSTEKGDLSSESTVSRIRTEHFPLTLESARPSHTSQYLCASTAGWPDAKTIQYFGAGTRLSVL.

The CDR3, as DNA: TGTGCCAGTAGTATTATCATGAACACTGAAGCTTTCTTT. Translating gives CASSIIMNTEAFF. The chain combines TRBV19 with TRBJ1-1, with unresolved D. V lost 3 bases to trimming and J lost 0 bases, with 5 bases between them. The germline gives CDR1 LNHDA, CDR2 SQIVND (reference sequence). This CDR3 region has 13 residues.

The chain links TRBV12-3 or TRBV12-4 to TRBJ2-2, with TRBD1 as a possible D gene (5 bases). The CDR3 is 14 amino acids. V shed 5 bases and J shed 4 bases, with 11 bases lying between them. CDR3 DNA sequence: TGTGCCAGCAGTATGGCAGGGCTCACCGGGGAGCTGTTTTTT. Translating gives CASSMAGLTGELFF.

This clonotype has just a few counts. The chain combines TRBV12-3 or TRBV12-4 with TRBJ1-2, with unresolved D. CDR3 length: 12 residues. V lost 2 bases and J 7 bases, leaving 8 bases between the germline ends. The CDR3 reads CASSLSPGGYTF. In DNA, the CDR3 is TGTGCCAGCAGTTTATCTCCTGGTGGCTACACCTTC.

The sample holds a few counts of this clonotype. CDR3 protein: CASSQEKETDTQYF. CDR3 in DNA: TGTGCCAGCAGCCAAGAGAAGGAGACAGATACGCAGTATTTT. The chain has TRBV4-2 and TRBJ2-3; D unresolved. The CDR3 covers 14 residues. V lost 0 bases to trimming and J lost 3 bases, with 7 bases between them. CDR1 and CDR2 from the germline V gene are LGHNA and YNFKEQ.

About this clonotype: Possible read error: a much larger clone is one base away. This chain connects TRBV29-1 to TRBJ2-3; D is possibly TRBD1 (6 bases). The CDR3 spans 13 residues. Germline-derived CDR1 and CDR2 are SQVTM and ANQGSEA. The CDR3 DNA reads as TGCAATAGTGTAGGGGACACCACAGATACGCAGTATTTT. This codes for CNSVGDTTDTQYF.

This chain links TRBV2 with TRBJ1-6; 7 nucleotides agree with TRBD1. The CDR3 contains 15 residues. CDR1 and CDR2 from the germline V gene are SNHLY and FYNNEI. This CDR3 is CASGRGDTYNSPLHF. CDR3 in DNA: TGTGCTTCGGGCAGGGGGGACACCTATAATTCACCCCTCCACTTT.

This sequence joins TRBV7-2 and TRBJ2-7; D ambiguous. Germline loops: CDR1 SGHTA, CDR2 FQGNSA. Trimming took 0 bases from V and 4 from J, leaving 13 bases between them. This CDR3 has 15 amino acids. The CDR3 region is CASSLAPALGYEQYF. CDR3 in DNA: TGTGCCAGCAGCTTAGCACCCGCTTTGGGATACGAGCAGTACTTC.

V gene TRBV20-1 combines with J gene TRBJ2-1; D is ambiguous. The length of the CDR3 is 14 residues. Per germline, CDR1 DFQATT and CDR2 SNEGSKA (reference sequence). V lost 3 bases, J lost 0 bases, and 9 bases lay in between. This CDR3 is CSARAASSYNEQFF. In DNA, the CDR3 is TGCAGTGCTAGGGCGGCGAGCTCCTACAATGAGCAGTTCTTC.

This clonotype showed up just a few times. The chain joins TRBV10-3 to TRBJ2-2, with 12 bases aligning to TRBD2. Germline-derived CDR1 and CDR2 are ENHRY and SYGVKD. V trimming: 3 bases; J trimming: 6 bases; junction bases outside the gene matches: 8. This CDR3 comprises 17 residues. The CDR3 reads CAISEKGTSGYSGELFF. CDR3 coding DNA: TGTGCCATCAGTGAAAAGGGGACTAGCGGGTATTCCGGGGAGCTGTTTTTT.

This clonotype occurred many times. The CDR3 loop is CASSKVSTGLTTGELFF. CDR3 nucleotide sequence: TGTGCCAGCAGCAAAGTCTCCACGGGACTTACAACCGGGGAGCTGTTTTTT. V gene TRBV21-1 combines with J gene TRBJ2-2; the table's D call TRBD2 went unverified against the DNA. TRBV21-1 is described as a pseudogene. The CDR3 covers 17 residues.

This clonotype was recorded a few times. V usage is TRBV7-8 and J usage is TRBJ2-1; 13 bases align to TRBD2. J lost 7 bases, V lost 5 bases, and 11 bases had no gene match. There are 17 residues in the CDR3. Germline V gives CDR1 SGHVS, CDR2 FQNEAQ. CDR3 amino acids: CASSLPLLAGGVNEQFF. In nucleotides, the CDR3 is TGTGCCAGCAGCCTACCCCTACTAGCGGGAGGGGTAAATGAGCAGTTCTTC.

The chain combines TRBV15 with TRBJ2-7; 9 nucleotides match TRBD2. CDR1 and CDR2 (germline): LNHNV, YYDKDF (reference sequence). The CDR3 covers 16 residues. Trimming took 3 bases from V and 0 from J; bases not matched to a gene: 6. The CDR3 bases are TGTGCCACCAGCAGTGTTAGCGGGAGTAGCTCCTACGAGCAGTACTTC. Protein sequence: CATSSVSGSSSYEQYF. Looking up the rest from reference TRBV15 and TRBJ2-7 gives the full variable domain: DAMVIQNPRYQVTQFGKPVTLSCSQTLNHNVMYWYQQKSSQAPKLLFHYYDKDFNNEADTPDNFQSRRPNTSFCFLDIRSPGLGDTAMYLCATSSVSGSSSYEQYFGPGTRLTVT.

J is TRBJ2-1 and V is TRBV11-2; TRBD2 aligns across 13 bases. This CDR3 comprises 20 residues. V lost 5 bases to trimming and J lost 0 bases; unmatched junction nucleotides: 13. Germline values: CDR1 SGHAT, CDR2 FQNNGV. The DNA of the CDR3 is TGTGCCAGCAGCCAGGGACTAGCGGGAAACAGTAAGAGCTCCTACAATGAGCAGTTCTTC. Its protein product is CASSQGLAGNSKSSYNEQFF.

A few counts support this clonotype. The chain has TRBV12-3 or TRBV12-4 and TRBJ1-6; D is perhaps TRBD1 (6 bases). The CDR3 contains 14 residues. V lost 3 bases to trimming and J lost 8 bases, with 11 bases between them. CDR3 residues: CASSLVGGYSPLHF. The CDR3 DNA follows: TGTGCCAGCAGTTTGGTTGGGGGCTATTCACCCCTCCACTTT.

This CDR3 is CASGAAGTQETQYF. As DNA, the CDR3 is TGTGCCAGCGGAGCTGCGGGTACCCAAGAGACCCAGTACTTC. The rearrangement links TRBV10-3 to TRBJ2-5; perhaps TRBD2 as D (5 bases). V was cut by 10 bases and J by 1 base, with 16 bases left in between. The CDR3 runs to 14 residues. Germline V gene data show CDR1 as ENHRY and CDR2 as SYGVKD.

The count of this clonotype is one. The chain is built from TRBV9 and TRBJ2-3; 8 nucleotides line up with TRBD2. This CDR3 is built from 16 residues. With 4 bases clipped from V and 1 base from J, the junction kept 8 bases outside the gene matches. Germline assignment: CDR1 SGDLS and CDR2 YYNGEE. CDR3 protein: CASSRRGARGTDTQYF. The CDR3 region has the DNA TGTGCCAGCAGCCGGCGGGGGGCTAGAGGCACAGATACGCAGTATTTT.

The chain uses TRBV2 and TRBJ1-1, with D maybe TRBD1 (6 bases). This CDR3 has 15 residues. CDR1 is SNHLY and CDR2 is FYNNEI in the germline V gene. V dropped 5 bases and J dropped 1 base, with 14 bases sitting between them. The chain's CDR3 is CASSIQGRANTEAFF. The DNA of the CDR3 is TGTGCCAGCAGTATCCAGGGGCGGGCGAACACTGAAGCTTTCTTT.

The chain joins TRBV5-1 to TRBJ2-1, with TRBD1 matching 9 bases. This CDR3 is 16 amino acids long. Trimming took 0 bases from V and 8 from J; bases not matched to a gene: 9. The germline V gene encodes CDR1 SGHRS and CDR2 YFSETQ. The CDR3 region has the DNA TGCGCCAGCAGCTTGGCCGGGACAGGGATGTTGGATGAGCAGTTCTTC. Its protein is CASSLAGTGMLDEQFF.

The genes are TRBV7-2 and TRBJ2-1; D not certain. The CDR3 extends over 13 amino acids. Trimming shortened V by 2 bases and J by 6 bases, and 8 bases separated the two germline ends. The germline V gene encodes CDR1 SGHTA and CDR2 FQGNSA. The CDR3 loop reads CASSLRILNEQFF. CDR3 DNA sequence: TGTGCCAGCAGCTTACGGATTCTCAATGAGCAGTTCTTC.

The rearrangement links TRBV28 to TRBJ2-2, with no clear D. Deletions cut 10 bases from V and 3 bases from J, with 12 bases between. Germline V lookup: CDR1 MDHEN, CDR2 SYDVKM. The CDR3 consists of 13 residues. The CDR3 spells CATRVGDTGELFF. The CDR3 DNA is TGTGCCACCCGAGTCGGAGACACCGGGGAGCTGTTTTTT.